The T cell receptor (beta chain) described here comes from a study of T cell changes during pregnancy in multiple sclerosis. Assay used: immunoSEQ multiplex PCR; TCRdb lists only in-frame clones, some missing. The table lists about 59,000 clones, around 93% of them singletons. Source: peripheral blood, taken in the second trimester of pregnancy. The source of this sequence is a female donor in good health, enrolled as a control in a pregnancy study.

For the CDR3, the DNA is TGTGCCAGCAGCTTACGCAGGGAGCGGGCTGAAGCTTTCTTT. Translating gives CASSLRRERAEAFF. The chain couples TRBV7-8 to TRBJ1-1, with a possible D match to TRBD1 (5 bases). This CDR3 comprises 14 residues. In germline, CDR1 is SGHVS, CDR2 FQNEAQ. The V end lost 2 bases, the J end lost 6 bases, and 13 bases lay between the germline ends.